This passage covers 17 T cell receptor beta chains from one sample sequenced in a study of shared clonotypes between healthy human individuals. The assay was immunoSEQ multiplex PCR, and TCRdb's table has in-frame clones only and misses some. The table has roughly 500,000 clones, about four fifths seen once. The sequenced material came from PBMCs. The source of these receptors is a woman between 35 and 50 years old in good health. Some clones in this sample may be carry-over from other donors' samples.

This chain links TRBV11-2 with TRBJ2-3; the D gene is possibly TRBD1 (5 bases). The CDR3 is made up of 15 amino acids. Trimming shortened V by 2 bases and J by 5 bases, and 14 bases separated the two germline ends. Germline V gene data show CDR1 as SGHAT and CDR2 as FQNNGV. CDR3: CASSLNRQGIDTQYF. CDR3 coding DNA: TGTGCCAGCAGCTTAAACCGTCAGGGAATAGATACGCAGTATTTT.

The genes are TRBV4-2 and TRBJ2-7; D may be TRBD2 (5 bases). V lost 0 bases, J lost 10 bases, and 19 bases lay in between. This CDR3 is built from 15 residues. Germline CDR1 and CDR2: LGHNA and YNFKEQ. CDR3 residues: CASSQERAGGWSQYF. The CDR3 nucleotides read TGTGCCAGCAGCCAAGAGCGGGCAGGCGGTTGGTCTCAGTACTTC.

This clone has just one count. The V and J genes are TRBV7-3 and TRBJ1-1, with a tentative D call TRBD1 (5 bases). Germline lookup yields CDR1 SGHTA and CDR2 FQGTGA. V lost 0 bases and J lost 4, with 15 bases in between. This CDR3 spans 16 amino acids. The CDR3 sequence is CASSLTAGQGSTEAFF. As DNA, the CDR3 is TGTGCCAGCAGCTTAACGGCAGGGCAAGGATCCACTGAAGCTTTCTTT.

The chain is built from TRBV7-2 and TRBJ2-3, with TRBD2 identical over 13 bases. The V segment lost 4 bases and the J segment 4 bases; nucleotides outside the gene matches: 5. Germline V gene data show CDR1 as SGHTA and CDR2 as FQGNSA. The CDR3 loop spans 16 amino acids. CDR3 bases: TGTGCCAGCAGCTCGGGACTAGCGGGATCGGCAGATACGCAGTATTTT. This translates into CASSSGLAGSADTQYF. Variable domain in full (rest from reference TRBV7-2 and TRBJ2-3): GAGVSQSPSNKVTEKGKDVELRCDPISGHTALYWYRQSLGQGLEFLIYFQGNSAPDKSGLPSDRFSAERTGGSVSTLTIQRTQQEDSAVYLCASSSGLAGSADTQYFGPGTRLTVL.

The V gene is TRBV5-1, the J gene TRBJ2-5; the match to TRBD1 covers 11 bases. Germline V gene data show CDR1 as SGHRS and CDR2 as YFSETQ. The V segment lost 4 bases and the J segment 3 bases; nucleotides outside the gene matches: 8. The CDR3 is made up of 16 amino acids. The CDR3 protein is CASSARTGGWEETQYF. DNA of the CDR3: TGCGCCAGCAGCGCGAGGACAGGGGGCTGGGAAGAGACCCAGTACTTC.

Written as DNA, the CDR3 is TGTGCCAGCATGCGAGAGTACAATGAGCAGTTCTTC. Translation gives CASMREYNEQFF. The rearrangement uses TRBV2 and TRBJ2-1, with unresolved D. The germline V gene has CDR1 SNHLY and CDR2 FYNNEI. The V end lost 7 bases, the J end lost 4 bases, and 8 bases lay between the germline ends. This CDR3 spans 12 amino acids.

The genes are TRBV2 and TRBJ2-5; TRBD2 matches at 7 bases. Per germline, CDR1 SNHLY and CDR2 FYNNEI. CDR3 size: 17 residues. V lost 6 bases to trimming and J lost 0 bases; unmatched junction nucleotides: 13. CDR3 DNA: TGTGCCAGCAGGGGATACGCTGGACTAGTGGACCAAGAGACCCAGTACTTC. Translation: CASRGYAGLVDQETQYF.

The chain joins TRBV18 to TRBJ1-1; 9 nucleotides match TRBD1. The CDR3 has 14 residues. Losses at the gene ends were 3 bases for V and 4 bases for J; bases not matched to a gene: 3. Germline CDR1 and CDR2: KGHSH and LQKENI. DNA for the CDR3: TGTGCCAGCTCACCGGACAGGGGAGGCACTGAAGCTTTCTTT. Translating it yields CASSPDRGGTEAFF.

The V call is TRBV7-9, the J call TRBJ2-1; tentative D call: TRBD2 (5 bases). The ends were cut back, 4 bases at V and 9 bases at J, with 19 bases in the middle. The CDR3 length is 15 residues. In germline, CDR1 is SEHNR, CDR2 FQNEAQ (reference sequence). The CDR3 sequence is CASSSSGLEGGEQFF. The CDR3 DNA reads TGTGCCAGCAGCTCCTCCGGACTCGAGGGTGGTGAGCAGTTCTTC.

The chain employs TRBV11-2 and TRBJ1-5, with D unclear. The germline CDR1 and CDR2 sequences are SGHAT and FQNNGV. V was shortened by 1 base and J by 3 bases, with 22 bases between the two germline ends. This CDR3 comprises 19 residues. CDR3 amino acids: CASSLVIEADPYYNQPQHF. CDR3 DNA sequence: TGTGCCAGCAGCTTAGTAATTGAGGCAGACCCCTACTACAATCAGCCCCAGCATTTT. The full variable domain, in which reference TRBV11-2 and TRBJ1-5 provide the parts outside the CDR3, is EAGVAQSPRYKIIEKRQSVAFWCNPISGHATLYWYQQILGQGPKLLIQFQNNGVVDDSQLPKDRFSAERLKGVDSTLKIQPAKLEDSAVYLCASSLVIEADPYYNQPQHFGDGTRLSIL.

This chain links TRBV2 with TRBJ2-1, with D perhaps matching TRBD2 (5 bases). The CDR3 has 16 amino acids. V was trimmed by 8 bases and J by 0 bases, leaving 17 bases between them. CDR1 and CDR2 (germline): SNHLY, FYNNEI. The chain's CDR3 is CASREDAASSYNEQFF. The CDR3 DNA follows: TGTGCCAGCCGGGAAGATGCGGCTAGCTCCTACAATGAGCAGTTCTTC.

The chain employs TRBV6-4 and TRBJ1-1, with 9 bases that match TRBD1. The germline V gene has CDR1 MRHNA and CDR2 SNTAGT. The CDR3 contains 14 residues. With V trimmed by 6 bases and J by 4 bases, 6 bases remained unmatched. For the CDR3, the DNA is TGTGCCAGCAGGCCGGACAGGGGAAGCACTGAAGCTTTCTTT. Its protein product is CASRPDRGSTEAFF.

This sequence joins TRBV5-1 and TRBJ1-3; D not certain. This CDR3 has 14 amino acids. The V gene's germline CDR1 is SGHRS and CDR2 YFSETQ. The V and J ends lost 5 bases and 1 base respectively, with 10 bases between them. The CDR3, as DNA: TGCGCCAGCAGTCCTGATCCATCTGGAAACACCATATATTTT. Translated, it gives CASSPDPSGNTIYF.

Details on this clone: Other DNA sequences in the same sample also yield this CDR3. V gene TRBV7-3 combines with J gene TRBJ2-7; the D gene is possibly TRBD1 (7 bases). The germline V and J ends were trimmed by 9 bases and 3 bases, with 12 bases remaining between them. The length of the CDR3 is 12 residues. The germline V gene has CDR1 SGHTA and CDR2 FQGTGA. CDR3 in DNA: TGTGCCAGGCAGGGGGAGGACTACGAGCAGTACTTC. Its protein is CARQGEDYEQYF.

The chain couples TRBV7-3 to TRBJ2-3, with TRBD2 matching over 9 bases. V gave up 5 bases and J gave up 7 bases; unmatched junction bases: 13. Germline CDR1 and CDR2: SGHTA and FQGTGA. The CDR3 runs 16 residues. The chain's CDR3 is CASSLSKLAGSYTQYF. CDR3 DNA: TGTGCCAGCAGCCTGAGCAAGCTAGCGGGAAGTTATACGCAGTATTTT. The whole variable domain, filled in from reference TRBV7-3 and TRBJ2-3, reads GAGVSQTPSNKVTEKGKYVELRCDPISGHTALYWYRQSLGQGPEFLIYFQGTGAADDSGLPNDRFFAVRPEGSVSTLKIQRTERGDSAVYLCASSLSKLAGSYTQYFGPGTRLTVL.

V gene TRBV19 combines with J gene TRBJ1-1; no reliable D call. This CDR3 spans 17 amino acids. From germline, CDR1 is LNHDA and CDR2 SQIVND (reference sequence). Trimming left V 2 bases short and J 0 bases short, with 16 bases between. CDR3 sequence reads: CASSIRADGILNTEAFF. The CDR3 coding sequence is TGTGCCAGTAGTATAAGGGCTGACGGAATCCTGAACACTGAAGCTTTCTTT.

The chain combines TRBV7-2 with TRBJ1-2; a possible D gene is TRBD1 (5 bases). V dropped 5 bases and J dropped 3 bases, with 13 bases sitting between them. This CDR3 spans 14 amino acids. Looked up from germline, CDR1 is SGHTA and CDR2 is FQGNSA. In DNA form, the CDR3 reads TGTGCCAGCAGCCGCCCCGGGGACTACTATGGCTACACCTTC. Amino acids: CASSRPGDYYGYTF. The complete variable domain, with remaining parts taken from reference TRBV7-2 and TRBJ1-2, reads GAGVSQSPSNKVTEKGKDVELRCDPISGHTALYWYRQSLGQGLEFLIYFQGNSAPDKSGLPSDRFSAERTGGSVSTLTIQRTQQEDSAVYLCASSRPGDYYGYTFGSGTRLTVV.